Sequencing of this T cell receptor beta chain was carried out in a study of blood T cell repertoires in COVID-19. Study background: The United States, Italy and Spain were the sources of the acute and convalescent COVID-19 samples. Sample material is recorded as cDNA or gDNA derived from T cells, B-cell-depleted T cells, or PBMCs.

In the original analysis: Estimates of nucleated cell counts were drawn from the amplification of reference gene primers. Some clones are missing from TCRdb's copy, which holds only in-frame ones; the method was immunoSEQ multiplex PCR. V, J and clone size reflect that table, while D and trimming were determined from the DNA. The top ten clones hold 7.5% to 10% of a sample with more than 85,000 clones, around 81% of them seen once. Germline CDR1 reads SGHNT; CDR2 reads YYREEE (reference sequence). The V end lost 2 bases, the J end lost 3 bases, and 11 bases lay between the germline ends. The CDR3 runs 14 residues.

The sequencing input was peripheral blood. The TCR originated in a woman aged 70-85 years with acute or convalescent COVID-19. The chain employs TRBV5-4 and TRBJ1-2; tentative D call: TRBD1 (6 bases). The CDR3 DNA is TGTGCCAGCAGCTTAAGGACAGTAGACTATGGCTACACCTTC. Its protein is CASSLRTVDYGYTF. The entire variable domain, with the rest obtained from reference TRBV5-4 and TRBJ1-2, is as follows: ETGVTQSPTHLIKTRGQQVTLRCSSQSGHNTVSWYQQALGQGPQFIFQYYREEENGRGNFPPRFSGLQFPNYSSELNVNALELDDSALYLCASSLRTVDYGYTFGSGTRLTVV.